This record concerns one T cell receptor beta chain sequence. This CDR3 contains 16 residues. With V trimmed by 8 bases and J by 4 bases, 5 bases remained unmatched. The germline V gene encodes CDR1 ENHRY and CDR2 SYGVKD. This entry is derived from a study of PD-L1 blockade in urothelial cancer. TCRdb's table, derived via immunoSEQ multiplex PCR, lists solely in-frame clones and lacks some. Among some 30,000 clones listed, about 87% were seen once. The sequence came from a man in his fifties or sixties with urothelial cancer. Material: PBMCs, obtained around atezolizumab (anti-PD-L1) treatment. The V call is TRBV10-3, the J call TRBJ2-1; 16 bases are shared with TRBD2. The CDR3 reads CAIGGTSGRVYNEQFF. The CDR3 region has the DNA TGTGCCATCGGGGGGACTAGCGGGAGGGTTTACAATGAGCAGTTCTTC.